This T cell receptor beta chain was recovered during a study of post-analysis software for immune sequencing data. Study information: Relapsing-remitting, secondary progressive and progressive-relapsing multiple sclerosis were all included among the disease courses.

This clonotype was counted ten times or more. Its antigen is still unknown. V shed 6 bases, J shed 3 bases, and the junction held 4 bases outside the gene matches. The CDR3 has 12 amino acids. Germline-derived CDR1 and CDR2 are DFQATT and SNEGSKA (reference sequence). cDNA libraries for TCR beta contained unique molecular identifiers. With roughly 0.95 to 11 million T cells as the source, a few hundred thousand cDNA molecules resulted. TCRdb passed the PCR reads through MiXCR, listing each CDR3 protein once. The sample consists of around 700,000 distinct CDR3 sequences, 59% of them appearing once. Broader study findings: Clustering by F measure revealed strong co-clustering among samples prepared together in one batch. Normalized Chao1 diversity in multiple sclerosis patients fell significantly below that of controls. When patients were compared with controls, 4 or 5 TRBV segments were more frequent, TRBV5-6, TRBV5-1 and TRBV20-1 among them.

The sequencing input was blood. The TCR sequence derives from a girl between 2 and 10 years old with multiple sclerosis. V is TRBV20-1 and J is TRBJ1-1; TRBD1 aligns across 7 bases. CDR3 protein: CSARTGDTEAFF. The DNA of the CDR3 is TGCAGTGCCCGTACAGGGGACACTGAAGCTTTCTTT.